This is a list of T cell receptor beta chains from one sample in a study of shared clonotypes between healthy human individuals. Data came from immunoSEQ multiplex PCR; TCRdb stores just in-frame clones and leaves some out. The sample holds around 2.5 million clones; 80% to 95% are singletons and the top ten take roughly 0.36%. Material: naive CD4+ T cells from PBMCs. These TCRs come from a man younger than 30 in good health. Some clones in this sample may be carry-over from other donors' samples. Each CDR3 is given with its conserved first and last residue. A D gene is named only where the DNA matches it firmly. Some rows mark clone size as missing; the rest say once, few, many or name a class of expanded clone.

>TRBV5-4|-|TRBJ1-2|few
TGTGCCAGCAGCTTCTTTGGTGGCTACACCTTC
CASSFFGGYTF
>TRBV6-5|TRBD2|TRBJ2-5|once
TGTGCCAGCAGTTACTCGAGCGGGAGACCACAAGAGACCCAGTACTTC
CASSYSSGRPQETQYF
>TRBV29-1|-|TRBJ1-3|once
TGCAGCGTTGGGACTGTACCGGGAGCTACATTT
CSVGTVPGATF
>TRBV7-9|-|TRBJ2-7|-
TGTGCCAGCAGCCCAGGGAGGTCCTACGAGCAGTACTTC
CASSPGRSYEQYF
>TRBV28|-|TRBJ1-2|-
TGTGCCAGCAGAGCGGGTGGGAGTAGCGATGGCTACACCTTC
CASRAGGSSDGYTF
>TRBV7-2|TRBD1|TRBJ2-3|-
TGTGCCAGCAGCTTAATCGGGACAGAAACGCAGTATTTT
CASSLIGTETQYF
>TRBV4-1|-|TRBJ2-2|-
TGCGCCAGCAGCCGCATCGCAGGGAACACCGGGGAGCTGTTTTTT
CASSRIAGNTGELFF
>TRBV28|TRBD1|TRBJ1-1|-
TGTGCCAGCAGCTGGCTCGGCGGGCAGGGGGGTACTGAAGCTTTCTTT
CASSWLGGQGGTEAFF
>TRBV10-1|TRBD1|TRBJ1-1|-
TGCGCCAGCAGTGAGGCCCCAGGGGGTAACACTGAAGCTTTCTTT
CASSEAPGGNTEAFF
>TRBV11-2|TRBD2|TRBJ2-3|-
TGTGCCAGCAGCTTAAATGCCCGGGGGGGCGACACGCAGTATTTT
CASSLNARGGDTQYF
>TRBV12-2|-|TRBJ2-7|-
TGTGCAAGTCGCTCCCCTTACCGATCCTCTCCCTACGAGCAGTACTTC
CASRSPYRSSPYEQYF
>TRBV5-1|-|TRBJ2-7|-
TGCGCCAGCAGCTTGGTATTAGAGGGGGATTACACCTACGAGCAGTACTTC
CASSLVLEGDYTYEQYF
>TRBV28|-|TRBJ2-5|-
TGTGCCAGCAGTTTGTACACAGGGCGTTTAGAGACCCAGTACTTC
CASSLYTGRLETQYF
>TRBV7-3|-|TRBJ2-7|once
TGTGCCAGCAGCCCCCGGGGGTCCCACGAGCAGTACTTC
CASSPRGSHEQYF
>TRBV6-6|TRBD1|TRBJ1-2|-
TGTGCCAGCAGTTACCTACAGGGGGGCTACACCTTC
CASSYLQGGYTF
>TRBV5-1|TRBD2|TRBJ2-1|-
TGCGCCAGCAGCTTAGCGGGAGTGGGGTACAATGAGCAGTTCTTC
CASSLAGVGYNEQFF
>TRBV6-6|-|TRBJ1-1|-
TGTGCCAGCCGCACAGGGCGGACTGAAGCTTTCTTT
CASRTGRTEAFF
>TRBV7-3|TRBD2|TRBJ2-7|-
TGTGCCAGCAGCCCCGGACTAGCGGGAGTTCGGGAGCAGTACTTC
CASSPGLAGVREQYF
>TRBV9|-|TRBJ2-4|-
TGTGCCAGCGGGGGCTTCGAAAACATTCAGTACTTC
CASGGFENIQYF
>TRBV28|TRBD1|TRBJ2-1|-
TGTGCCAGCAGTCCAAGGACAGGGGTTACCTACAATGAGCAGTTCTTC
CASSPRTGVTYNEQFF
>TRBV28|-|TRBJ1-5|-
TGTGCCTCAGATCCCCAGGGCGGGAGCAATCAGCCCCAGCATTTT
CASDPQGGSNQPQHF
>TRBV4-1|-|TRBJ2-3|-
TGCGCCAGCAGCCAAGATTCCAGGGTGACAGATACGCAGTATTTT
CASSQDSRVTDTQYF
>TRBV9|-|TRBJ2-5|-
TGTGCCAGCAGCGTATCTGTTGTGGGGCAGGGAAGAGAGACCCAGTACTTC
CASSVSVVGQGRETQYF
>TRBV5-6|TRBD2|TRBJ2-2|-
TGTGCCAGCAGCTTGGTAGTGGGAGGGCCTCTCTCCGGGGAGCTGTTTTTT
CASSLVVGGPLSGELFF
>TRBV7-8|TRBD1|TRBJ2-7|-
TGTGCCAGCAGCTTTTTACAGGGGGCTTTGTACGAGCAGTACTTC
CASSFLQGALYEQYF
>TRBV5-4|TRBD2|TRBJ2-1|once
TGTGCCCTCCGCCCGTCCGCTAGCGGGAACTACAATGAGCAGTTCTTC
CALRPSASGNYNEQFF
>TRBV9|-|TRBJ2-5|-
TGTGCCAGCAGCGTCCGAGGGGGGCAGAGGGAGACCCAGTACTTC
CASSVRGGQRETQYF
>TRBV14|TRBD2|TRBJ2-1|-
TGTGCCAGCAGCCAATTAGGTAGCGGGACTTACAATGAGCAGTTCTTC
CASSQLGSGTYNEQFF
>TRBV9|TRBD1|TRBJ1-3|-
TGTGCCAGCAGCGTGGGACAGGGGGCCTCTGGAAACACCATATATTTT
CASSVGQGASGNTIYF
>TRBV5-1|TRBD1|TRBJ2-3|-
TGCGCCAGCAGCTTCGACAGGGGAACAGATACGCAGTATTTT
CASSFDRGTDTQYF
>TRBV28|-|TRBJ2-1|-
TGTGCCAGCACTCTAAGGGTCTACGGGGGTGAGCAGTTCTTC
CASTLRVYGGEQFF
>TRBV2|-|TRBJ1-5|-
TGTGCCAGCAGCGGGACGGTTGTCAATCAGCCCCAGCATTTT
CASSGTVVNQPQHF
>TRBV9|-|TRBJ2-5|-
TGTGCCAGCAGCGTAGGACTTAACCCGGGTGAGACCCAGTACTTC
CASSVGLNPGETQYF
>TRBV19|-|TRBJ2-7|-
TGTGCCAGTATGGGGGTGAGGGGCGAGCAGTACTTC
CASMGVRGEQYF
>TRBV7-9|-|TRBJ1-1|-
TGTGCCAGCAGCCCGCGGCCCGCCCCGATGAACACTGAAGCTTTCTTT
CASSPRPAPMNTEAFF
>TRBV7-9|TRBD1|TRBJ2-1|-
TGTGCCAGCAGCTTCGGGACAGGGTCCTACAATGAGCAGTTCTTC
CASSFGTGSYNEQFF
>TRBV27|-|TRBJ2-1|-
TGTGCCAGCAGTTTCTTTAGATCTCCGGATGATGAGCAGTTCTTC
CASSFFRSPDDEQFF
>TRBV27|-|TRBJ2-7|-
TGTGCCAGCAGTTTATTACACCCCAGGGGCGAGCAGTACTTC
CASSLLHPRGEQYF
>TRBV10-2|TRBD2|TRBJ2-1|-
TGCGCCAGCGGAAGCGGGAGGGGCAATGAGCAGTTCTTC
CASGSGRGNEQFF
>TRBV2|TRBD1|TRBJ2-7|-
TGTGCCAGCAGTGAAGCGCCAGGGGGCTGGTACGAGCAGTACTTC
CASSEAPGGWYEQYF
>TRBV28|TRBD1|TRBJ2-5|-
TGTGCCAGCAGCCTCCGACAGGGTTTTATGGAGACCCAGTACTTC
CASSLRQGFMETQYF
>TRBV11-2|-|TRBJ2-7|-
TGTGCCAGCAGCTTAGGGAGGGCCTACGAGCAGTACTTC
CASSLGRAYEQYF
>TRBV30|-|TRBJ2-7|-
TGTGCCTGGAGCGTGCAAGCGGGTACCTACGAGCAGTACTTC
CAWSVQAGTYEQYF
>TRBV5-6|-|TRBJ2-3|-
TGTGCCAGCAGCGTTTTTGTAGATACGCAGTATTTT
CASSVFVDTQYF
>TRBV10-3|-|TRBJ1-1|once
TGTGCCATCAGTGAGGGACAGAGGAACACTGAAGCTTTCTTT
CAISEGQRNTEAFF
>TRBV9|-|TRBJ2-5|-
TGTGCCAGCAGCCTGAGTGTCGGGGAGACCCAGTACTTC
CASSLSVGETQYF
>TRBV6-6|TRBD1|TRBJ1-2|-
TGTGCCAGCAGCCCCGCAGGGGGAACCTATGGCTACACCTTC
CASSPAGGTYGYTF
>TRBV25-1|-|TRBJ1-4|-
TGTGCCAGCGCCTCTGGGAGAGGGATCCGGACAAATGAAAAACTGTTTTTT
CASASGRGIRTNEKLFF